These 5 T cell receptor beta chains share one sample of origin, sequenced in a study of PD-L1 blockade in urothelial cancer. Sample time point: peripheral blood 6 weeks after treatment start. Clones were sequenced by immunoSEQ multiplex PCR, and TCRdb holds only the in-frame ones, with some missing. The profile shows 65,000 to 85,000 clones, approximately 90% of them singletons. This specimen was PBMCs, taken around atezolizumab (anti-PD-L1) treatment. These receptors were taken from a woman of 80 years or more with urothelial cancer.

This rearrangement joins TRBV28 to TRBJ1-2; no firm D call. V lost 2 bases and J 4 bases, leaving 8 bases between the germline ends. Germline assignment: CDR1 MDHEN and CDR2 SYDVKM. The CDR3 covers 13 residues. The chain's CDR3 is CASSLGPTYGYTF. CDR3 DNA: TGTGCCAGCAGTTTAGGGCCCACCTATGGCTACACCTTC.

CDR3 residues: CASSGDLNYNEQFF. CDR3 DNA sequence: TGCGCCAGCAGTGGGGACTTAAACTACAATGAGCAGTTCTTC. The chain employs TRBV10-1 and TRBJ2-1, with D perhaps TRBD2 (6 bases). The CDR3 sequence is 14 residues long. In germline, CDR1 is WNHNN, CDR2 SYGVQD (reference sequence). V lost 4 bases and J lost 3, with 10 bases in between.

The chain links TRBV10-3 to TRBJ2-1; D not certain. Trimming removed 5 bases from V and 5 bases from J, with 4 bases in between. The CDR3 spans 11 residues. The germline gives CDR1 ENHRY, CDR2 SYGVKD. As DNA, the CDR3 is TGTGCCATCAGTCCAGACAATGAGCAGTTCTTC. This encodes CAISPDNEQFF.

This chain uses TRBV18 with TRBJ2-7; 8 bases line up with TRBD1. J was trimmed by 4 bases and V by 4 bases; bases with no gene match: 3. The CDR3 consists of 13 residues. Looked up from germline, CDR1 is KGHSH and CDR2 is LQKENI. The CDR3 sequence: CASSHDRGYEQYF. CDR3 in DNA: TGTGCCAGCTCACACGACAGGGGATACGAGCAGTACTTC.

This clone occurred once. The chain uses TRBV7-8 and TRBJ1-1; 8 bases line up with TRBD1. Trimming cost V 2 bases and J 0 bases; bases outside gene matches: 5. This CDR3 is 16 amino acids long. From germline, CDR1 is SGHVS and CDR2 FQNEAQ. CDR3 sequence reads: CASSLYRGGLNTEAFF. In DNA, the CDR3 is TGTGCCAGCAGCTTATACAGGGGGGGCTTGAACACTGAAGCTTTCTTT.